Described below is a single T cell receptor beta chain sequence and its context. The data belong to a study of blood T cell repertoires in COVID-19. CDR1 ENHRY and CDR2 SYGVKD come from the germline V gene. The CDR3 length is 16 residues. The trim removed 0 bases at V and 2 bases at J, leaving 4 bases unmatched. Repertoires were generated with immunoSEQ multiplex PCR, while TCRdb's copy carries only in-frame clones and drops some. The sample yields fewer than 300,000 clones, approximately 90% seen once. The receptor was isolated from a man in his thirties or forties with acute or convalescent COVID-19. The rearrangement joins TRBV10-3 to TRBJ2-3; TRBD2 matches at 8 bases. Material: peripheral blood. CDR3 sequence (DNA): TGTGCCATCAGTGAGTCAATAGCGGGGATCACAGATACGCAGTATTTT. Translated, it gives CAISESIAGITDTQYF.